The 5 T cell receptor beta chains in this list originate from one sample, sequenced in a study of T cell responses to AZD1222 COVID-19 vaccine (dated by TCRdb to the early 2020s). Libraries were prepared through the immunoSEQ multiplex PCR assay. Sourced from immuneACCESS, this table was stored by TCRdb with only in-frame sequences that have V and J called. A share of the clones is absent; for the studies checked, an unresolved V gene accounts for under half, and the remainder has no known explanation. This sample gives 150,000 to 200,000 clones in total; 80% to 95% of them show up just once. About 10% of the sample belongs to the ten largest clones. The label giving this sample's time point can be read as: baseline before first vaccination. Sequences were derived from peripheral blood, sampled on day 0 of AZD1222 vaccination. The origin of the receptors is an adult in good health.

Details on this clone: This specimen includes other DNA sequences encoding the same CDR3. The rearrangement uses TRBV6-2 or TRBV6-3 and TRBJ1-1, with a tentative D call TRBD1 (5 bases). The CDR3 is 15 amino acids. The V end lost 0 bases, the J end lost 3 bases, and 11 bases lay between the germline ends. Germline CDR1 is MNHEY and CDR2 is SVGEGT. The CDR3 spells CASSYSTGGDTEAFF. The DNA for the CDR3 is TGTGCCAGCAGTTACTCGACCGGGGGTGACACTGAAGCTTTCTTT.

The chain joins TRBV19 to TRBJ2-1; 11 bases match TRBD2. This CDR3 has 16 amino acids. Germline V gene lookup returns CDR1 LNHDA and CDR2 SQIVND (reference sequence). V lost 4 bases, J lost 6 bases, and 8 bases stayed unmatched. The CDR3 reads CASSRKLAGAPNEQFF. The CDR3 nucleotides are TGTGCCAGTAGTAGGAAACTAGCGGGAGCCCCCAATGAGCAGTTCTTC.

CDR3 DNA: TGTGCCAGCAGTGATCCGTCCAGGGGCGGCTATGGCTACACCTTC. Translated, it gives CASSDPSRGGYGYTF. This sequence joins TRBV6-4 and TRBJ1-2; weak D call: TRBD1 (6 bases). The CDR3 has 15 amino acids. The V end was cut by 3 bases, the J end by 4 bases, with 15 bases between. The germline gives CDR1 MRHNA, CDR2 SNTAGT.

The rearrangement uses TRBV27 and TRBJ2-7, with 13 bases identical to TRBD2. With 6 bases clipped from V and 7 bases from J, the junction kept 30 bases outside the gene matches. The CDR3 loop spans 22 amino acids. Germline CDR1 and CDR2: MNHEY and SMNVEV (reference sequence). CDR3 region: CASSKKRILRTSGSFEAREQYF. The CDR3 DNA is TGTGCCAGCAGCAAAAAAAGGATCCTCCGGACTAGCGGGAGCTTTGAAGCGCGGGAGCAGTACTTC.

This chain joins TRBV15 and TRBJ2-7; the match to TRBD1 covers 9 bases. This CDR3 is 15 amino acids long. The V gene end was trimmed by 5 bases and the J gene end by 1 base; junction bases not matched to a gene: 6. Germline CDR1 reads LNHNV; CDR2 reads YYDKDF (reference sequence). CDR3 nucleotides: TGTGCCACCAGCCAGGCCGGGACAGGGTCCTACGAGCAGTACTTC. It is translated as CATSQAGTGSYEQYF.